The sequence of this T cell receptor beta chain was determined in a study of cytomegalovirus exposure and HLA in healthy donors. Notes on the study in general: Presence/absence analyses assumed roughly uniform sequencing depth across donors. It was reported that TCR beta sequences correctly inferred the HLA-A and HLA-B alleles for most subjects. Most CMV-associated TCR beta chains were later found to appear HLA-restricted. TCR beta V segments were, for the most part, productive about 87% or about 30% of the time in an earlier analysis.

As concerns this clone: Its antigen is unidentified.

PCR primers comprised 60 Vbeta and 13 Jbeta primers. Profiling relied on immunoSEQ multiplex PCR, and the TCRdb table lists in-frame clones only, not all of them. In total, the table holds about 140,000 clones. This CDR3 contains 12 residues. CDR1 is ENHRY and CDR2 is SYGVKD in the germline V gene. The junction had 2 bases not matched to a gene; V was cut back by 10 bases and J by 3 bases. Sequenced input: PBMCs. The clonotype comes from a woman between 18 and 29 years old in good health and CMV-seronegative. V gene TRBV10-3 combines with J gene TRBJ2-7; TRBD2 aligns across 11 bases. The CDR3 region is CASGLAGYEQYF. The CDR3, as DNA: TGTGCCAGTGGACTAGCGGGCTACGAGCAGTACTTC.